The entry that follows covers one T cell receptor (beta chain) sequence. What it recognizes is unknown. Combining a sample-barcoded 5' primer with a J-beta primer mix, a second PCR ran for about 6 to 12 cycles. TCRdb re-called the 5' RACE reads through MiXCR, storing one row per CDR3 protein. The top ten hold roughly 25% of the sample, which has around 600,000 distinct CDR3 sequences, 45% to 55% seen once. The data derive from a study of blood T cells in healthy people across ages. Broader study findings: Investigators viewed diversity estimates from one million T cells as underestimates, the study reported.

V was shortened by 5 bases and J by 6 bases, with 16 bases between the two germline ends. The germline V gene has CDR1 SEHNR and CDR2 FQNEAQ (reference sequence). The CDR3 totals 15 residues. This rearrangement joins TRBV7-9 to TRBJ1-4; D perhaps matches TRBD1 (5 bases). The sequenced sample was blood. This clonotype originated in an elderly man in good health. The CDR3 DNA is TGTGCCAGCAGCGAAAGGGACTGGGTGTATGAAAAACTGTTTTTT. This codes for CASSERDWVYEKLFF.